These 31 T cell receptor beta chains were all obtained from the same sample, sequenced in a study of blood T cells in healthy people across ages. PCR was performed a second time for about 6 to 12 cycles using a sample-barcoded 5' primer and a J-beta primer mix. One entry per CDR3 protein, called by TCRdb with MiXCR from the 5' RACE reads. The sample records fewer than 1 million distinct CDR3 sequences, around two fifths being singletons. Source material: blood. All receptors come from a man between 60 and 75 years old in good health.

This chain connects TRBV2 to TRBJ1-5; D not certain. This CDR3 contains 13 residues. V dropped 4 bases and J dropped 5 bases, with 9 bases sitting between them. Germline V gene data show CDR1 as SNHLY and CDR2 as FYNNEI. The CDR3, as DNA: TGTGCCAGCAGTGCTTACGGGGATCAGCCCCAGCATTTT. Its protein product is CASSAYGDQPQHF.

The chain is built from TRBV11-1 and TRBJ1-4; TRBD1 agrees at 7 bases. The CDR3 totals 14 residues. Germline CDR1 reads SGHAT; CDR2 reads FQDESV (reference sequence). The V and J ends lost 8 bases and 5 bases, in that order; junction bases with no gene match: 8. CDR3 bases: TGTGCCAGCCAGTCCGGGACAGCGAATGAAAAACTGTTTTTT. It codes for CASQSGTANEKLFF.

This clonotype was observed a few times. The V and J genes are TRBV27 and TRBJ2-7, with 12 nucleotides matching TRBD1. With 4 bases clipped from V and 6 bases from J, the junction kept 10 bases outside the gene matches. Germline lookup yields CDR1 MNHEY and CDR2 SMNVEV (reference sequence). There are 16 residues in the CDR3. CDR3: CASSWGPGTGGFEQYF. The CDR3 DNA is TGTGCCAGCAGTTGGGGCCCCGGGACAGGGGGCTTCGAGCAGTACTTC.

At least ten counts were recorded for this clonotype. The CDR3 sequence is CASRWTLSTDTQYF. The CDR3 DNA is TGTGCCAGCAGATGGACGCTTAGCACAGATACGCAGTATTTT. This chain joins TRBV2 and TRBJ2-3; D gene uncertain. V shed 6 bases and J shed 0 bases, with 10 bases lying between them. This CDR3 is 14 amino acids long. Germline CDR1 SNHLY, CDR2 FYNNEI.

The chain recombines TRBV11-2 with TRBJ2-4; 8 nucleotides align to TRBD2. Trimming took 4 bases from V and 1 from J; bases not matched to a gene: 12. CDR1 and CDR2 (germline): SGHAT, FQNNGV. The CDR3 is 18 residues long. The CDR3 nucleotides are TGTGCCAGCAGCTCCCAACCGGGGGGGGTCGCGGCCAAAAACATTCAGTACTTC. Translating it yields CASSSQPGGVAAKNIQYF.

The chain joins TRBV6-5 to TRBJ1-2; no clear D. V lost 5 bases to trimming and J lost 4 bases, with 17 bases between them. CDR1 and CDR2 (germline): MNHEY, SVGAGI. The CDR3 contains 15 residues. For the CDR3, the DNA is TGTGCCAGCAGTCCTCCGGGAACCTATAGCTATGGCTACACCTTC. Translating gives CASSPPGTYSYGYTF.

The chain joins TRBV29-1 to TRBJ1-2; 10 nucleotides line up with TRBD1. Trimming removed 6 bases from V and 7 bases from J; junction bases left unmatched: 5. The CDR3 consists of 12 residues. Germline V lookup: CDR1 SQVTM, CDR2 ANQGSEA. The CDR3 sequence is CSVGTGAFGYTF. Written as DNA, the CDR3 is TGCAGCGTCGGGACAGGGGCCTTTGGCTACACCTTC.

The CDR3, as DNA: TGTGCCAGCAGTCCCAGTAGCGGGGGCGGGTACAATGAGCAGTTCTTC. Residues: CASSPSSGGGYNEQFF. The chain is built from TRBV28 and TRBJ2-1; 9 bases fit TRBD2. Germline V gene data show CDR1 as MDHEN and CDR2 as SYDVKM. The trim removed 5 bases at V and 4 bases at J, leaving 9 bases unmatched. The CDR3 is 16 amino acids.

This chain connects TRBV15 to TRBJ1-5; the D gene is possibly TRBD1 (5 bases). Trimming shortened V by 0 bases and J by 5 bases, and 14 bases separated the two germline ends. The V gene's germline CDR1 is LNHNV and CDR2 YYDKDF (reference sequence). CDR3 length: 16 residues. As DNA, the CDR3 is TGTGCCACCAGCAGAGATAAAGGGGCAGGTTATCAGCCCCAGCATTTT. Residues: CATSRDKGAGYQPQHF.

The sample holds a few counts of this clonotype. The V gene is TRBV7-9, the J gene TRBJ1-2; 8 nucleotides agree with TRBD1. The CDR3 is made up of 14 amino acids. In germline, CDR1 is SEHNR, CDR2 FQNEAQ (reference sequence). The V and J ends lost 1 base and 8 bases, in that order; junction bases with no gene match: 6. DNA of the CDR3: TGTGCCAGCAGCTTAGAAGGGACAGGAGGAGGCTACACCTTC. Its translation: CASSLEGTGGGYTF.

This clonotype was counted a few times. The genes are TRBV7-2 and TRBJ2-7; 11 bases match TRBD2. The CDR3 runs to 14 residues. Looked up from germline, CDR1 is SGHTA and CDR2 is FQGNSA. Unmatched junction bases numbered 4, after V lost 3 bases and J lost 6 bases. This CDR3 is CASSFSGGDFEQYF. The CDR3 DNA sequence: TGTGCCAGCAGCTTTAGCGGGGGGGACTTCGAGCAGTACTTC.

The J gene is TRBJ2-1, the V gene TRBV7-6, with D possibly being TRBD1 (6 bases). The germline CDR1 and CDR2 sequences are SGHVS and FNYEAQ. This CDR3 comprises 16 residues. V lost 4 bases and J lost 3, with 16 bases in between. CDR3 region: CASSSSPGQNYNEQFF. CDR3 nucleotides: TGTGCCAGCAGCTCCTCGCCGGGACAAAACTACAATGAGCAGTTCTTC.

DNA of the CDR3: TGTGCCAGCAGCCAAGATAGATGGGCACCGAACACTGAAGCTTTCTTT. Its translation is CASSQDRWAPNTEAFF. The rearrangement uses TRBV4-2 and TRBJ1-1; D uncertain. V lost 0 bases and J 1 base, leaving 12 bases between the germline ends. The CDR3 sequence is 16 residues long. CDR1 is LGHNA and CDR2 is YNFKEQ in the germline V gene.

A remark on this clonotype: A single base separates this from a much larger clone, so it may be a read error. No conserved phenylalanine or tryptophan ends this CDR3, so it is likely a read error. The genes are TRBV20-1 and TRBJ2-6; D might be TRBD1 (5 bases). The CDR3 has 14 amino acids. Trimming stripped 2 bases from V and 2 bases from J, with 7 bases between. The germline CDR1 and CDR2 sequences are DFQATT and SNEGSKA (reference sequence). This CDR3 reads CSARKTAGANVLTL. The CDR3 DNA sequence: TGCAGTGCTAGAAAGACAGCTGGGGCCAACGTCCTGACTCTC.

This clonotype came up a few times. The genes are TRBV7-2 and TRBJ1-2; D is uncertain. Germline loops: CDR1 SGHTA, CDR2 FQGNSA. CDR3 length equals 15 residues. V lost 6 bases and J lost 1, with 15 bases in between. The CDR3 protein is CASRPTLTDNYGYTF. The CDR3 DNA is TGTGCCAGCAGGCCCACCCTGACGGATAACTATGGCTACACCTTC. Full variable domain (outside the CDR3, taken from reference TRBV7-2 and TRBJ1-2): GAGVSQSPSNKVTEKGKDVELRCDPISGHTALYWYRQSLGQGLEFLIYFQGNSAPDKSGLPSDRFSAERTGGSVSTLTIQRTQQEDSAVYLCASRPTLTDNYGYTFGSGTRLTVV.

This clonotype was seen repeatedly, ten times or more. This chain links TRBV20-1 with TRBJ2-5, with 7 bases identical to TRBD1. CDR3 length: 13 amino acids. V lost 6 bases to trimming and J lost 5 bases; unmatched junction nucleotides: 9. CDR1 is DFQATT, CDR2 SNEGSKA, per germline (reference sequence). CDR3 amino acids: CSANVRGLETQYF. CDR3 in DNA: TGCAGTGCCAACGTTAGGGGGCTGGAGACCCAGTACTTC.

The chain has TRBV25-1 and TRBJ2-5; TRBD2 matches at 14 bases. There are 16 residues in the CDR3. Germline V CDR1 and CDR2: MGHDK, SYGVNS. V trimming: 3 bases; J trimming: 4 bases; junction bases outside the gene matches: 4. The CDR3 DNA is TGTGCCAGCAGTGACCAGACTAGCGGGGGGGGAGAGACCCAGTACTTC. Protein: CASSDQTSGGGETQYF.

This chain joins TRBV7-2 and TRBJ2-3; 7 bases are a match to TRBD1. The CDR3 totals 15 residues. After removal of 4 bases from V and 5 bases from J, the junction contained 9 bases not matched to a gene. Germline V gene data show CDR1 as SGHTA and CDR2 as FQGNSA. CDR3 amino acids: CASSYGDRVLDTQYF. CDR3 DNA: TGTGCCAGCAGCTATGGAGACAGGGTGTTAGATACGCAGTATTTT.

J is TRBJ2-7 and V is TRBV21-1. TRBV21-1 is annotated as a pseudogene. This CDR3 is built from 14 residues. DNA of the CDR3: TGTGCCAGCAGCCTCCGCAGAGGGCCCTACGAGCAGTACTTC. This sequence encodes CASSLRRGPYEQYF.

The CDR3 sequence: CSVEVPTGTKLFF. The CDR3 coding sequence is TGCAGCGTTGAGGTCCCGACAGGAACGAAACTGTTTTTT. The genes are TRBV29-1 and TRBJ1-4, with D possibly being TRBD1 (6 bases). The CDR3 contains 13 residues. Trimming pared 3 bases from V and 11 bases from J, leaving 16 bases between. The germline gives CDR1 SQVTM, CDR2 ANQGSEA.

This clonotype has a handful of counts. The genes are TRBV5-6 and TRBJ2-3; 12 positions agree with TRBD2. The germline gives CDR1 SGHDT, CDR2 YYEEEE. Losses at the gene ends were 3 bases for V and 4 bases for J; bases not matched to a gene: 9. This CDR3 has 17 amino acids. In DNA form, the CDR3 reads TGTGCCAGCAGCTCACTAGCGGGGGGAAAGGGCGCAGATACGCAGTATTTT. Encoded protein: CASSSLAGGKGADTQYF.

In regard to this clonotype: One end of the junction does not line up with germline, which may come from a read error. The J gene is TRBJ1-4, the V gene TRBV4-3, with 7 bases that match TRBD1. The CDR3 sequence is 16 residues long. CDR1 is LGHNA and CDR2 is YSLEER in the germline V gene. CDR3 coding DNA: TGCGCCAGCGGCCAGGCCCCGGGACAGATCAATGAAAAACTGTTTTTT. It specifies CASGQAPGQINEKLFF.

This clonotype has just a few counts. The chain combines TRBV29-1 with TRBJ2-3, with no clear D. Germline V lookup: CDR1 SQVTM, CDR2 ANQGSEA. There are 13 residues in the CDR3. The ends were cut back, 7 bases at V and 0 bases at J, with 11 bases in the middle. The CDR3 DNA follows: TGCAGCGCACGACCCGTCAGCACAGATACGCAGTATTTT. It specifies CSARPVSTDTQYF.

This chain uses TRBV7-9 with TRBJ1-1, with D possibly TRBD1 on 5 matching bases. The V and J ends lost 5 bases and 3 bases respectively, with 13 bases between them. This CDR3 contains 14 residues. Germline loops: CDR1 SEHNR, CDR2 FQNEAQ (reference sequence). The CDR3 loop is CASSNSPGHTEAFF. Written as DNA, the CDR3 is TGTGCCAGCAGCAATAGTCCAGGGCACACTGAAGCTTTCTTT. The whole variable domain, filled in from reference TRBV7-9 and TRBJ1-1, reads DTGVSQNPRHKITKRGQNVTFRCDPISEHNRLYWYRQTLGQGPEFLTYFQNEAQLEKSRLLSDRFSAERPKGSFSTLEIQRTEQGDSAMYLCASSNSPGHTEAFFGQGTRLTVV.

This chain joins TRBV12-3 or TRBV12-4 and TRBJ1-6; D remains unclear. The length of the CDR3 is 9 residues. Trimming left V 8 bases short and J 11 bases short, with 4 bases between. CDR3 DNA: TGTGCCAGCGCACCACCCCTCCACTTT. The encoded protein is CASAPPLHF.

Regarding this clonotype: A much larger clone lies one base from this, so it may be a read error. DNA for the CDR3: TGCGCCAGCAGCGCGGTAGCGGGGGGCAACAATGAGCAGTACTTC. Its translation is CASSAVAGGNNEQYF. The chain joins TRBV5-1 to TRBJ2-1, with TRBD2 matching over 10 bases. The DNA end is a closer match to TRBJ2-7, so the J assignment may be wrong. The germline CDR1 and CDR2 sequences are SGHRS and YFSETQ. The CDR3 has 15 residues.

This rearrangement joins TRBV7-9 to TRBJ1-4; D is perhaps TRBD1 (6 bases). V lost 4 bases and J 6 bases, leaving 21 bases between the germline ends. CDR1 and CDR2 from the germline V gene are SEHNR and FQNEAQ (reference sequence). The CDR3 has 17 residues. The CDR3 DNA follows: TGTGCCAGCAGCTCGACCCACAAAACAGGGATGGATGAAAAACTGTTTTTT. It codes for CASSSTHKTGMDEKLFF. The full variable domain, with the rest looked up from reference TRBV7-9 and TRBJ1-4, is DTGVSQNPRHKITKRGQNVTFRCDPISEHNRLYWYRQTLGQGPEFLTYFQNEAQLEKSRLLSDRFSAERPKGSFSTLEIQRTEQGDSAMYLCASSSTHKTGMDEKLFFGSGTQLSVL.

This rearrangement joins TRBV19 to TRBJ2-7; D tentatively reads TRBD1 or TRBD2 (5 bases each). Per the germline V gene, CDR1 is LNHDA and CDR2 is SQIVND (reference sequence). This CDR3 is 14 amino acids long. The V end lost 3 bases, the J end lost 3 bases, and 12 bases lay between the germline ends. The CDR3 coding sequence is TGTGCCAGTAGTATGGGGACCTCGAACTACGAGCAGTACTTC. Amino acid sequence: CASSMGTSNYEQYF.

This CDR3 is CASSLARRANYGYTF. In DNA, the CDR3 is TGTGCCAGCAGTTTAGCTCGACGGGCTAACTATGGCTACACCTTC. The V and J genes are TRBV12-3 or TRBV12-4 and TRBJ1-2; no clear D gene. V was cut by 0 bases and J by 0 bases, with 8 bases left in between. This CDR3 contains 15 residues.

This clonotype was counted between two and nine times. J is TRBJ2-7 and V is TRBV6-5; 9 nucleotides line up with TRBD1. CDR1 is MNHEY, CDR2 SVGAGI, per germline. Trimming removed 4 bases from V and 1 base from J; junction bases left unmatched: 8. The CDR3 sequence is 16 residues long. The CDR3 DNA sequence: TGTGCCAGCAGTTTCAAACCGGGACAGGGATCCTACGAGCAGTACTTC. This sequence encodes CASSFKPGQGSYEQYF.

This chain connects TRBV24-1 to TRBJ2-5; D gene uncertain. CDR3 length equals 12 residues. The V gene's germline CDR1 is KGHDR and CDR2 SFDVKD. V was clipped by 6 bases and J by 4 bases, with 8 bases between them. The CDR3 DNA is TGTGCCACCAGTAAATCGCCAGAGACCCAGTACTTC. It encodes CATSKSPETQYF.